This T cell receptor (beta chain) derives from a study of blood T cell repertoires in COVID-19. The overall study: Samples came from the United States, Italy and Spain, spanning acute and convalescent COVID-19.

Recovery among Cohort 3 donors was established by two negative PCRs, clearance, or symptom resolution. Produced via immunoSEQ multiplex PCR; TCRdb's table is partial and in-frame only. The sample has fewer than 200,000 clones, about 86% seen once. CDR1 is SGHRS, CDR2 YFSETQ, per germline. This CDR3 has 13 residues. J gave up 5 bases and V 4 bases, and 5 bases lay outside the gene matches. This rearrangement joins TRBV5-1 to TRBJ2-5, with 7 bases that match TRBD1. Sequenced input: PBMCs or T cells enriched from blood (not recorded which). This receptor was obtained from a man in his fifties who had recovered from COVID-19. The CDR3 sequence: CASSVRGRETQYF. The CDR3 DNA is TGCGCCAGCAGCGTGAGGGGGCGGGAGACCCAGTACTTC.